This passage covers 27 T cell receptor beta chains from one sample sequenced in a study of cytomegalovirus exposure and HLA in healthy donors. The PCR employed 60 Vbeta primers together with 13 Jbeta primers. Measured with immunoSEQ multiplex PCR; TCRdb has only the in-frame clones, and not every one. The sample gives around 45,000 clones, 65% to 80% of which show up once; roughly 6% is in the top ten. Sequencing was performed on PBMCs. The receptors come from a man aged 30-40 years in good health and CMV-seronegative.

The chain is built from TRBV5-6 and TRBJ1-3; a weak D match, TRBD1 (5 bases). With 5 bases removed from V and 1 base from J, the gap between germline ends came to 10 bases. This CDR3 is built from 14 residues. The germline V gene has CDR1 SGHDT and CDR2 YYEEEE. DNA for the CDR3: TGTGCCAGCAGTTCCGGGGGTTCTGGAAACACCATATATTTT. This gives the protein CASSSGGSGNTIYF.

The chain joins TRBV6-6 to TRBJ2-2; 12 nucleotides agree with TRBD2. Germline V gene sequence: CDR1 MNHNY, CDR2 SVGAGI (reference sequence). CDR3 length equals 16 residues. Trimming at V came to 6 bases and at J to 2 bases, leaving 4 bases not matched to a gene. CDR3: CASRRLAGDNTGELFF. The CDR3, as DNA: TGTGCCAGCAGACGACTAGCGGGAGATAACACCGGGGAGCTGTTTTTT.

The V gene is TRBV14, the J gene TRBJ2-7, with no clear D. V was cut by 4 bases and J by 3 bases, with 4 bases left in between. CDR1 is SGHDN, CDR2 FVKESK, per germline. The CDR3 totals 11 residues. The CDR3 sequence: CASSRGYEQYF. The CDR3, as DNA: TGTGCCAGCAGCCGAGGCTACGAGCAGTACTTC.

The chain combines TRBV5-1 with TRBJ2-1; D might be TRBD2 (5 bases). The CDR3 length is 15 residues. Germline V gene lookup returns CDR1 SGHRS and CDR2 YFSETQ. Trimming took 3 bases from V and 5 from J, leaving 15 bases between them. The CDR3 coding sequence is TGCGCCAGCAGCTCAAAGCGGTGGATAAACAATGAGCAGTTCTTC. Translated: CASSSKRWINNEQFF.

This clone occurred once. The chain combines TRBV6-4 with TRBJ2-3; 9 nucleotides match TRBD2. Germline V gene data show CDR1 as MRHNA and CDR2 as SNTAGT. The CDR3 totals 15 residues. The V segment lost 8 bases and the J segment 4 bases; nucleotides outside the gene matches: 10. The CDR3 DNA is TGTGCCAGCGGTAAAGTGGCGGGAGGGCCAGATACGCAGTATTTT. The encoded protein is CASGKVAGGPDTQYF.

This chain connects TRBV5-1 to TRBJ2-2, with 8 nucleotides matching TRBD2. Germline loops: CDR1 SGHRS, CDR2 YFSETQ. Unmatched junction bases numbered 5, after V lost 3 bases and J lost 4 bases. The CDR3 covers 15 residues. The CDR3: CASSSGAGVTGELFF. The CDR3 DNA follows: TGCGCCAGCAGCTCGGGAGCGGGAGTCACCGGGGAGCTGTTTTTT.

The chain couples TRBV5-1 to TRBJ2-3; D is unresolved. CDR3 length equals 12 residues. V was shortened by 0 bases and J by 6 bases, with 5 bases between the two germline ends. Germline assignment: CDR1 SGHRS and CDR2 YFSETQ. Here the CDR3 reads CASSLDLDTQYF. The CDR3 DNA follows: TGCGCCAGCAGCTTGGACTTGGATACGCAGTATTTT.

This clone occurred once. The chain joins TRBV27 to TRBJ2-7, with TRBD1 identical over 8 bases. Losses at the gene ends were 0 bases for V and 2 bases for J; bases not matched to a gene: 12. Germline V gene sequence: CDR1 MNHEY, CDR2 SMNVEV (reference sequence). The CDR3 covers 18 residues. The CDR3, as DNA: TGTGCCAGCAGTTTATCCGGCGCAGGGGGCCTTAGCGCCTACGAGCAGTACTTC. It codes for CASSLSGAGGLSAYEQYF.

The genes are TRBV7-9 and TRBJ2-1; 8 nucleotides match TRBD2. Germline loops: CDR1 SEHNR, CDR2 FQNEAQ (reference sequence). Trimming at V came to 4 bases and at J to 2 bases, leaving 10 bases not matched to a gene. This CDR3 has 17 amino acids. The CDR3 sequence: CASSSAGTSGTYNEQFF. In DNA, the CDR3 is TGTGCCAGCAGCTCCGCGGGAACTAGCGGAACCTACAATGAGCAGTTCTTC.

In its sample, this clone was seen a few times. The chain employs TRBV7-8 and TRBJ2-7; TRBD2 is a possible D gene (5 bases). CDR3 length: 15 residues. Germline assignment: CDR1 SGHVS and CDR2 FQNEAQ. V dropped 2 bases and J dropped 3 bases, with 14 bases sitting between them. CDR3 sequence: CASSLMRVAGYEQYF. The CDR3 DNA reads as TGTGCCAGCAGCTTAATGAGGGTAGCTGGCTACGAGCAGTACTTC.

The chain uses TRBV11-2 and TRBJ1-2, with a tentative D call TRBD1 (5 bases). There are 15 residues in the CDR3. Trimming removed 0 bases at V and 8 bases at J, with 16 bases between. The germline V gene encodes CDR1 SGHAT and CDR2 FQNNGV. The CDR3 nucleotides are TGTGCCAGCAGCTTAGATCAAAGGGGTTTGGGCGGCTACACCTTC. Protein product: CASSLDQRGLGGYTF.

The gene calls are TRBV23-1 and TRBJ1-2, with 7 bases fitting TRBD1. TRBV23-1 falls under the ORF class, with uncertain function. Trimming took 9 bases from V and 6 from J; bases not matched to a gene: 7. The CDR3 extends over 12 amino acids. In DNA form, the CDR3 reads TGCGCCAGTAAACAGGGGATACATGGCTACACCTTC. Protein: CASKQGIHGYTF.

The chain's CDR3 is CASSPGGTLAGIQETQYF. The CDR3 DNA reads as TGTGCCAGCAGCCCAGGGGGGACACTAGCGGGGATTCAAGAGACCCAGTACTTC. This sequence joins TRBV7-9 and TRBJ2-5, with 10 nucleotides matching TRBD2. Trimming cost V 5 bases and J 2 bases; bases outside gene matches: 14. CDR1 is SEHNR, CDR2 FQNEAQ, per germline (reference sequence). CDR3 size: 18 residues.

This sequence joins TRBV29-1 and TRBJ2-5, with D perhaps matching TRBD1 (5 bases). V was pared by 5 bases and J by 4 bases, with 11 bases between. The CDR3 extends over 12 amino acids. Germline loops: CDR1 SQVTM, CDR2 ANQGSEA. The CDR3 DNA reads TGCAGCGTTTCCGGACAAACAGAGACCCAGTACTTC. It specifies CSVSGQTETQYF. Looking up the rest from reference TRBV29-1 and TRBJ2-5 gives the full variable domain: SAVISQKPSRDICQRGTSLTIQCQVDSQVTMMFWYRQQPGQSLTLIATANQGSEATYESGFVIDKFPISRPNLTFSTLTVSNMSPEDSSIYLCSVSGQTETQYFGPGTRLLVL.

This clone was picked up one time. The CDR3 DNA follows: TGTGCCAGCAGCCCAAGGACTAGCGGATTTTACAATGAGCAGTTCTTC. The encoded protein is CASSPRTSGFYNEQFF. The chain links TRBV11-3 to TRBJ2-1, with TRBD2 matching 10 bases. The CDR3 runs to 16 residues. The V gene's germline CDR1 is SGHNT and CDR2 YENEEA. Trimming removed 5 bases from V and 4 bases from J; junction bases left unmatched: 8.

The CDR3 is CASRRDSASGANVLTF. DNA for the CDR3: TGCGCCAGCAGGCGGGACAGCGCCTCTGGGGCCAACGTCCTGACTTTC. The genes are TRBV5-1 and TRBJ2-6; D is perhaps TRBD1 (7 bases). V gave up 5 bases and J gave up 0 bases, with 12 bases separating them. The CDR3 runs 16 residues. The V gene's germline CDR1 is SGHRS and CDR2 YFSETQ.

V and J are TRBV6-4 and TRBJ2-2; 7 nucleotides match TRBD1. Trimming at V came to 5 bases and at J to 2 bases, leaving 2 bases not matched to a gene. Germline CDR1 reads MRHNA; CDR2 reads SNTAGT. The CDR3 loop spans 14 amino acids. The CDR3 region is CASSHRGNTGELFF. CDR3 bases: TGTGCCAGCAGTCACAGGGGTAACACCGGGGAGCTGTTTTTT.

The CDR3 DNA reads TGTGCCAGCAGTGAAAGGGGGCTAGCGGGATTCACAGATACGCAGTATTTT. Encoded protein: CASSERGLAGFTDTQYF. This chain connects TRBV6-1 to TRBJ2-3, with 9 bases lining up with TRBD2. V lost 2 bases, J lost 2 bases, and 8 bases stayed unmatched. Per germline, CDR1 MNHNS and CDR2 SASEGT. The CDR3 spans 17 residues.

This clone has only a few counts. As DNA, the CDR3 is TGTGCCATCAGTATGGGGACAGCTGAAGCTTTCTTT. It yields the protein CAISMGTAEAFF. The J gene is TRBJ1-1, the V gene TRBV10-3; TRBD1 matches 7 bases. CDR1 is ENHRY and CDR2 is SYGVKD in the germline V gene. This CDR3 spans 12 amino acids. J was trimmed by 6 bases and V by 5 bases; bases with no gene match: 3.

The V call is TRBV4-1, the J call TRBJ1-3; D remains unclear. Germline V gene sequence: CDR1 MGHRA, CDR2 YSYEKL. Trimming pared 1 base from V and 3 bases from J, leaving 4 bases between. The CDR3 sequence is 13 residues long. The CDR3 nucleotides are TGCGCCAGCAGCCAAGTCGGTGGAAACACCATATATTTT. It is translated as CASSQVGGNTIYF.

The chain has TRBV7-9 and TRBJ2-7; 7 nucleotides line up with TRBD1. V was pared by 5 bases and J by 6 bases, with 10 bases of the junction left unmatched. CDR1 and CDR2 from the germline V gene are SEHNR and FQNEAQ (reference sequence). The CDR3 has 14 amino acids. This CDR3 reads CASSRNTGDGEQYF. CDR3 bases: TGTGCCAGCAGCCGAAATACAGGGGATGGCGAGCAGTACTTC.

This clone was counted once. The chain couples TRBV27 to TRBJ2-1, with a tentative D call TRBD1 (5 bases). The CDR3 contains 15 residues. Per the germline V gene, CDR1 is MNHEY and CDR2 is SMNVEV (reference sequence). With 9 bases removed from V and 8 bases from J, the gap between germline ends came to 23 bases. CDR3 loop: CASKNSRGIHDEQFF. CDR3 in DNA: TGTGCCAGTAAGAACTCAAGGGGAATACACGATGAGCAGTTCTTC.

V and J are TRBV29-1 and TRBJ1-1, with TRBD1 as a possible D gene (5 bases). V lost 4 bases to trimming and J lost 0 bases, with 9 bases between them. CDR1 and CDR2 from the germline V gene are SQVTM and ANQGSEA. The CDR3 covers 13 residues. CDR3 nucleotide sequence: TGCAGCGTTGGGGGCGGGATGAACACTGAAGCTTTCTTT. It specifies CSVGGGMNTEAFF.

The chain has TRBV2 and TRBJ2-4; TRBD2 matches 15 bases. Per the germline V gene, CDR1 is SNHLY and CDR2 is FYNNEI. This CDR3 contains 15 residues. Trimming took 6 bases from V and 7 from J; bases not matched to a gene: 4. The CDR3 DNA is TGTGCCAGCAGAGGGACTAGCGGGGGGATGAACATTCAGTACTTC. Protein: CASRGTSGGMNIQYF. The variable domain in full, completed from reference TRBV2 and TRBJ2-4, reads EPEVTQTPSHQVTQMGQEVILRCVPISNHLYFYWYRQILGQKVEFLVSFYNNEISEKSEIFDDQFSVERPDGSNFTLKIRSTKLEDSAMYFCASRGTSGGMNIQYFGAGTRLSVL.

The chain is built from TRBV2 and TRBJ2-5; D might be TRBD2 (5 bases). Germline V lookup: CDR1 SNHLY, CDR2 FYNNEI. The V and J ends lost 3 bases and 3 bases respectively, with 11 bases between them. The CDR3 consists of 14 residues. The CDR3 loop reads CASSDFWGEETQYF. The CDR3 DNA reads TGTGCCAGCAGTGACTTCTGGGGAGAAGAGACCCAGTACTTC.

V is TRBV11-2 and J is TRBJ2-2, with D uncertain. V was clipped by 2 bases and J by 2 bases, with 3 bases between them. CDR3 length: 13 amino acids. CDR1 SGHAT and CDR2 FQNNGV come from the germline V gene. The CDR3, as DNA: TGTGCCAGCAGCTTACTAAACACCGGGGAGCTGTTTTTT. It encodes CASSLLNTGELFF. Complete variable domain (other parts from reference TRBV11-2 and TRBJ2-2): EAGVAQSPRYKIIEKRQSVAFWCNPISGHATLYWYQQILGQGPKLLIQFQNNGVVDDSQLPKDRFSAERLKGVDSTLKIQPAKLEDSAVYLCASSLLNTGELFFGEGSRLTVL.

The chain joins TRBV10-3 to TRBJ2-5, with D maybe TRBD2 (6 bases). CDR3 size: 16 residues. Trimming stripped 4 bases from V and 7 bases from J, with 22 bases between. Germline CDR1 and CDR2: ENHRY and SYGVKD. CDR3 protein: CAISGPGTQEVGTQYF. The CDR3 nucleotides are TGTGCCATCAGTGGCCCCGGGACTCAGGAAGTGGGGACCCAGTACTTC.